The TCR beta chain under discussion was sequenced for a study of glioma-infiltrating T cells (dated by TCRdb to 2016 to 2017). For the wider study: TCR alpha- and beta-chain repertoires were sequenced from glioma tissue, non-neoplastic brain tissue and matched peripheral blood mononuclear cells. Three low-grade glioma patients, about eight primary glioblastoma patients and three non-glioma patients contributing non-neoplastic brain tissue were included in the paired cohort. To gauge divergence between tissue and blood T-cell populations, every tissue-infiltrating repertoire was compared against the peripheral blood repertoire from the same patient.

The iRepertoire nested amplicon-rescue multiplex PCR (arm-PCR) platform was used to amplify TCR alpha and beta CDR3 regions from RNA. For one-step reverse transcription and amplification, roughly 85-400 ng of tissue mRNA or PBMC total RNA was used as input. Following bead purification, Illumina adapters were added by a secondary multiplex PCR, and libraries between 200 and 400 bp were gel-purified. Internal 6-nucleotide barcodes were carried by the libraries and were used for demultiplexing. The libraries were sequenced on an Illumina MiSeq using 2x220 or 2x250 nucleotide paired-end reads. The original pipeline was this. FLASH 1.2.11 was used to merge paired reads, and BWA-MEM then aligned the reads to the GRCh37 human genome before TRA and TRB reads were extracted. For V and J assignment, an IMGT-derived reference of cassette sequences and CDR3 motifs that included pseudogenes was used. Reads were translated in three frames, and productive CDR3s were defined as those with a C...FGXG motif and no stop codons. Clonotypes were defined as unique combinations of V-J cassette pair and CDR3 amino acid sequence. Filtering of reads was based on Hamming distance, with the threshold set by the sequence error rate of each sample in mapped regions. TCRdb's own reprocessing of the public reads used fastp at Q25 and MiXCR and kept productive beta chains. Each entry is one CDR3 protein sequence, shown with its most common DNA and genes. Here the V and J calls rest on TCRdb's processing, not on the authors' analysis. For this sample the table gives approximately 190,000 distinct CDR3 sequences, of which roughly a third were detected only once. The ten most abundant clones make up 20% to 25% of the sample.

Trimming accounts for 6 bases at V and 2 bases at J, while the number of junction bases matched to no gene is 6. Including the terminal cysteine and phenylalanine, the CDR3 comprises 14 residues. CDR3 DNA is the only sequence kept; it has 42 bases, read in frame from the first base. Sequences DFQATT (CDR1) and SNEGSKA (CDR2) are obtained from the germline V gene (reference sequence). This clonotype has at least ten counts. Its recognized antigen is unknown. Qualities for individual bases were not recorded, and no much larger clone is one base off. Results the study describes overall, beyond this receptor: VJ-independent divergence between tissue and blood was lower than expected in non-neoplastic patients but higher than expected in all gliomas, particularly low-grade gliomas. The group comparisons were based on small numbers of patients: three non-neoplastic, three low-grade glioma and seven or eight glioblastoma patients. Tissue and blood shared very few CDR3 sequences, a result attributed to high CDR3 diversity and limited sampling.

This receptor was taken from a human donor with low-grade glioma or glioblastoma, undergoing nonglioma brain surgery, or in good health (not recorded which). This receptor chain uses TRBV20-1 and TRBJ2-7; 11 nucleotides in the junction match TRBD2. The specimen sequenced was glioma tissue, nonneoplastic brain tissue, or PBMCs (not recorded which). In nucleotide form, the sequence is TGCAGTGCCGAGGGGACTAGCGGAACCTACGAGCAGTACTTC. Translated, it reads CSAEGTSGTYEQYF.